Listed below are T cell receptor beta chains from one sample, sequenced in a study of blood T cell repertoires in COVID-19. Here immunoSEQ multiplex PCR was the method, and the copy in TCRdb shows in-frame clones only, minus some. The repertoire holds a few hundred thousand clones, 85% to 90% seen once, with roughly 6% in the top ten. The sequenced sample was peripheral blood. These receptors originate from a woman between 45 and 60 years old with COVID-19, enrolled during active disease. Both conserved end residues are part of each CDR3. D genes are given only for firm matches. Clone size, where shown, is once, few, many, or a class for clones that have expanded.

>TRBJ1-1|.|TRBV7-2|.
TGTGCCAGCAGCTTACCAGGCTCGAACACTGAAGCTTTCTTT
CASSLPGSNTEAFF
>TRBJ2-3|.|TRBV6-1|.
TGTGCCAGCAGTGAAGGGCTAGCTACAGATACACAGTATTTT
CASSEGLATDTQYF
>TRBJ2-3|.|TRBV4-2|.
TGTGCCAGCAGCCTCGGGACGGGGGCAGATACGCAGTATTTT
CASSLGTGADTQYF
>TRBJ1-2|.|TRBV7-9|few
TGTGCCAGCAGCTTAACCCAGGTTGAGTACGACTATGGCTACACCTTC
CASSLTQVEYDYGYTF
>TRBJ2-4|.|TRBV3-1/TRBV3-2|.
TGTGCCAGCAGCCCCGACATAGCCAAAAACATTCAGTACTTC
CASSPDIAKNIQYF
>TRBJ2-3|TRBD2|TRBV5-1|.
TGCGCCAGCAGCTTGGTTTCACTAGCGGGCGTTTGGGCGGATACGCAGTATTTT
CASSLVSLAGVWADTQYF
>TRBJ2-5|TRBD1|TRBV19|.
TGTGCCAGTAGTATCCCCGGGACAGGGGGACAGAAGACCCAGTACTTC
CASSIPGTGGQKTQYF
>TRBJ1-6|.|TRBV19|.
TGTGCCAGTCGTCTTACTCCTAGCTCTTCACCCCTCCACTTT
CASRLTPSSSPLHF
>TRBJ1-5|.|TRBV27|.
TGTGCCAGCAGGCTAAGCGGGTATAGCAATCAGCCCCAGCATTTT
CASRLSGYSNQPQHF
>TRBJ2-2|TRBD2|TRBV3-1/TRBV3-2|.
TGTGCCAGCAGCCAAGACGGGACTATTACGAACACCGGGGAGCTGTTTTTT
CASSQDGTITNTGELFF